The source of this TCR beta chain is a study of graft-versus-host responses after intestinal transplantation (dated by TCRdb to about 2021). Background for the entire study: The transplants that recipients got were multivisceral, liver-intestinal, or isolated intestinal. The cohort enrolled 24 intestinal transplant recipients, one of whom was a retransplant, and a few patients without pretransplant specimens were excluded. To identify alloreactive clones, pre-transplant mixed lymphocyte reaction products were sequenced and compared with unstimulated pre-transplant donor and recipient T cells. Anti-thymocyte globulin induction was given to all recipients, followed by maintenance tacrolimus and steroids for 3 to 4 years. Graft-versus-host and host-versus-graft alloreactive T cell clones were tracked in the graft, circulation and bone marrow after intestinal transplantation using bulk TCR-beta CDR3 sequencing. Samples from a few later patients were sequenced in-house on an Illumina MiSeq with MiXCR processing rather than by the commercial service. Donor T cell macrochimerism was defined as a peak of at least 4% donor T cells among recipient peripheral blood mononuclear cells. Points the paper makes about the study in general: In the allografts of patients with donor T cell macrochimerism, GvH to HvG T cell clonal ratios were high. The relatively low number and heterogeneity of intestinal transplant patients limited the conclusions. GvH clones turned up in recipient bone marrow, with some appearing earlier in ileal mucosa or blood, a pattern consistent with an intestinal mucosal origin. Early after transplant, peak levels of circulating GvH clones were found to be associated with declines in HvG clones.

Library preparation used the immunoSEQ multiplex PCR assay. For most patients, genomic DNA was subjected to high-throughput TCR-beta CDR3 sequencing by Adaptive Biotechnologies. Turning to the authors' computational methods: TCR sequencing data for approximately 19 patients were retrieved from Adaptive's ImmunoSEQ software; a few other patients were processed with MiXCR and VDJtools. CDR3 nucleotide sequences shared by donor and recipient were removed because the origin of these sequences could not be assigned. At least 2-fold expansion over unstimulated cells and a minimum CFSE-low frequency of 0.002% (template counts) or 0.001% (read counts) were required for clones to be classified as alloreactive. Clones detected in sequenced pre-transplant spleen, lymph node, or MLR CFSE-low populations of the donor or recipient were defined as mappable. Cumulative frequency of alloreactive clones was calculated as a percentage of all sequences weighted by copy number. TCRdb's version of the immuneACCESS table is confined to in-frame rearrangements and falls short of the full clone set. An unresolved V gene accounts for under half of the shortfall where checked; the remainder is of unknown origin. V and J calls and clone size are copied from that table; D and trimming were computed from the DNA. Recorded for this sample are about 97,000 clones; 80% to 95% of them occurred a single time. 15% to 20% of the sample rests with the top ten.

The CDR3, cysteine through phenylalanine, is 12 amino acids long. The kept DNA is CDR3 alone, 36 bases in frame from the first base. V is reduced by 10 bases and J by 0 bases, leaving a spacing of 10 bases between them. Based on the germline V gene, the CDR1 and CDR2 sequences are ENHRY and SYGVKD. Blood samples were collected up to 4 times in the first month after transplant and then at least monthly when available. This clone was seen a few times. This clone's antigen is unknown. Base qualities are not at hand, and no much larger clone is one base apart. This receptor was obtained from a human patient who received an intestinal transplant, so some T cells may come from the graft donor. The chain links TRBV10-3 with TRBJ2-7; the D gene may be TRBD1 or TRBD2, since each aligns over 5 bases. The starting material was PBMCs, obtained around 68 weeks after intestinal transplant. The CDR3: CATIGTSYEQYF. The nucleotides are TGTGCCACCATTGGGACCTCCTACGAGCAGTACTTC.